The T cell receptor (beta chain) under discussion was sequenced for a study of T cells after yellow fever vaccination. This clonotype was picked up many times. No antigen is known for it. The 5'RACE template-switching step produced TCR cDNA and added a universal primer site and UMIs. TCRdb reanalysed the 5' RACE reads using MiXCR and keeps one entry per CDR3 protein. Of fewer than 400,000 distinct CDR3 sequences detected, under 7.5% appear once; the ten largest clones hold about 15%. The study, taken as a whole, reports: Across the CD4 and CD8 compartments, a small share of clonotypes was present in both. Post-booster samples contained most primary-vaccination clones (more than 95% CD4, approximately 88% CD8).

The receptor was derived from a young man who received the YFV17D yellow fever vaccine. This material consisted of PBMCs, taken 5 days after the yellow fever booster vaccination.

CDR3 bases: TGTGCCAGCAGTCCTCTTCGAGGTAGCGGCCAAGAGACCCAGTACTTC. Its protein product is CASSPLRGSGQETQYF. The chain employs TRBV28 and TRBJ2-5, with D tentatively TRBD2 (6 bases). Trimming left V 5 bases short and J 1 base short, with 17 bases between. This CDR3 region has 16 residues. The V gene's germline CDR1 is MDHEN and CDR2 SYDVKM.